The rows below give T cell receptor beta chains drawn from one sample of a study of chronic HIV infection and antiretroviral therapy. TCRdb re-derived calls from the 5' RACE reads in MiXCR, one entry per CDR3 protein. Among just over 30,000 distinct CDR3 sequences listed, more than 7.5% were seen once. The sequenced material came from peripheral blood. The receptors stem from an adult who had HIV and had not received antiretroviral therapy, or was an uninfected healthy control (not recorded which). The CDR3 runs from the conserved cysteine through the conserved F or W. Each record gives: V gene, D gene, clone size, J gene, CDR3 protein, CDR3 DNA. The D gene is left open where the match is weak. Only some rows state a clone size, as once, few, many or a class for expanded clones.

TRBV9	NA	many	TRBJ2-3	CASSVGGSPSTDTQYF	TGTGCCAGCAGCGTAGGTGGATCTCCTAGCACAGATACGCAGTATTTT
TRBV11-2	TRBD1	many	TRBJ2-5	CASSKTGPETQYF	TGTGCCAGCAGCAAGACAGGGCCAGAGACCCAGTACTTC
TRBV7-2	NA	many	TRBJ2-3	CASSWTSGLSTDTQYF	TGTGCCAGCAGCTGGACTTCGGGACTCAGCACAGATACGCAGTATTTT
TRBV12-3/TRBV12-4	NA	NA	TRBJ1-1	CASITNTEAFF	TGTGCCAGCATCACTAACACTGAAGCTTTCTTT
TRBV7-9	TRBD1	many	TRBJ1-2	CASSLEGTGGSFYGYTF	TGTGCCAGCAGCTTAGAAGGGACAGGGGGCTCCTTCTATGGCTACACCTTC
TRBV29-1	NA	few	TRBJ2-1	CSVEDYRQMDNEQFF	TGCAGCGTTGAAGATTATAGACAGATGGACAATGAGCAGTTCTTC
TRBV14	NA	few	TRBJ1-2	CASSQGAGLGYTF	TGTGCCAGCAGCCAAGGAGCCGGACTCGGCTACACCTTC
TRBV29-1	NA	few	TRBJ1-6	CSVGVSPNSPLHF	TGCAGCGTTGGGGTTAGCCCCAATTCACCCCTCCACTTT
TRBV29-1	NA	many	TRBJ2-7	CSVEGRGYEQYF	TGCAGCGTTGAAGGAAGGGGTTACGAGCAGTACTTC
TRBV5-4	NA	NA	TRBJ2-6	CASSLAAPLRSGANVLTF	TGTGCCAGCAGCTTGGCGGCTCCCCTACGCTCTGGGGCCAACGTCCTGACTTTC
TRBV7-9	NA	many	TRBJ1-1	CASSPEGVTEAFF	TGTGCCAGCAGCCCCGAAGGGGTGACTGAAGCTTTCTTT
TRBV29-1	TRBD2	many	TRBJ2-1	CSVVRREDEQFF	TGCAGCGTTGTTAGGCGGGAGGATGAGCAGTTCTTC
TRBV7-6	TRBD2	many	TRBJ2-1	CASSLNWSRERGSGYNEQFF	TGTGCCAGCAGCTTAAATTGGTCGCGGGAGAGGGGTTCTGGGTACAATGAGCAGTTCTTC
TRBV5-1	TRBD1	NA	TRBJ1-6	CASSSLFTGDNSPLHF	TGCGCCAGCAGCTCCCTATTCACAGGGGACAATTCACCCCTCCACTTT